These 14 T cell receptor beta chains came from one sample sequenced in a study of T-cell memory formation after mild COVID-19. TCRdb itself ran the 5' RACE reads through MiXCR, one entry per CDR3 protein. This sample has some 69,000 distinct CDR3 sequences, with 15% to 20% found just once. Sequenced input: PBMCs or a T cell subset sorted from them (not recorded which). These receptors all come from an adult woman who had mild COVID-19 (a few samples of this study predate the infection). Cell type and time point are not known.

There are a few counts of this clonotype. The chain is built from TRBV9 and TRBJ2-3, with D maybe TRBD2 (5 bases). The V gene lost 8 bases and the J gene lost 4 bases, with 14 bases spanning the gap. The CDR3 loop spans 13 amino acids. The germline CDR1 and CDR2 sequences are SGDLS and YYNGEE. CDR3 nucleotide sequence: TGTGCCAGTACCCAAGGAGGCCCAGATACGCAGTATTTT. Translated, it gives CASTQGGPDTQYF.

This clonotype was recorded a few times. The V call is TRBV7-6, the J call TRBJ2-7, with D unresolved. There are 15 residues in the CDR3. CDR1 SGHVS and CDR2 FNYEAQ come from the germline V gene. Trimming left V 6 bases short and J 3 bases short, with 18 bases between. CDR3 DNA: TGTGCCAGCAGTTCTACCCTTGAGCCAAACTACGAGCAGTACTTC. Protein sequence: CASSSTLEPNYEQYF. The full variable domain, in which reference TRBV7-6 and TRBJ2-7 provide the parts outside the CDR3, is GAGVSQSPRYKVTKRGQDVALRCDPISGHVSLYWYRQALGQGPEFLTYFNYEAQQDKSGLPNDRFSAERPEGSISTLTIQRTEQRDSAMYRCASSSTLEPNYEQYFGPGTRLTVT.

This clonotype was counted a few times. V usage is TRBV15 and J usage is TRBJ1-5; 7 positions match TRBD1. The germline CDR1 and CDR2 sequences are LNHNV and YYDKDF (reference sequence). After removal of 3 bases from V and 3 bases from J, the junction contained 5 bases not matched to a gene. This CDR3 is built from 15 residues. As DNA, the CDR3 is TGTGCCACCAGCAGCCCGACAGGGTACAATCAGCCCCAGCATTTT. Its translation: CATSSPTGYNQPQHF.

V is TRBV6-2 or TRBV6-3 and J is TRBJ2-3; 8 positions agree with TRBD2. The CDR3 is made up of 18 amino acids. The germline CDR1 and CDR2 sequences are MNHEY and SVGEGT. V was pared by 5 bases and J by 0 bases, with 13 bases of the junction left unmatched. The CDR3 sequence is CASSRTGLVVTSTDTQYF. The CDR3 DNA is TGTGCCAGCAGTCGTACGGGACTAGTAGTAACTAGCACAGATACGCAGTATTTT.

The chain recombines TRBV6-1 with TRBJ2-7; 8 bases align to TRBD1. V shed 3 bases and J 4 bases; nucleotides not matched to a gene: 8. The CDR3 covers 15 residues. CDR1 and CDR2 (germline): MNHNS, SASEGT. Here the CDR3 DNA reads TGTGCCAGCAGTGATACCGGGACAGGTGGTTACGAGCAGTACTTC. Translation gives CASSDTGTGGYEQYF.

The chain uses TRBV11-2 and TRBJ2-2; no clear D gene. V lost 8 bases and J 1 base, leaving 8 bases between the germline ends. CDR1 and CDR2 from the germline V gene are SGHAT and FQNNGV. This CDR3 has 13 residues. The CDR3 protein is CASVQVNTGELFF. The CDR3 DNA follows: TGTGCCAGCGTCCAAGTGAACACCGGGGAGCTGTTTTTT.

The chain links TRBV11-2 to TRBJ2-2; tentatively, D is TRBD1 (6 bases). This CDR3 contains 17 residues. Germline values: CDR1 SGHAT, CDR2 FQNNGV. The germline V and J ends were trimmed by 5 bases and 3 bases, with 19 bases remaining between them. CDR3 sequence reads: CASSPWVGGSYTGELFF. DNA of the CDR3: TGTGCCAGCAGCCCATGGGTAGGGGGATCTTACACCGGGGAGCTGTTTTTT.

This rearrangement joins TRBV5-1 to TRBJ1-1, with D possibly TRBD1 on 5 matching bases. The V gene's germline CDR1 is SGHRS and CDR2 YFSETQ. The CDR3 is 15 residues long. V was clipped by 2 bases and J by 1 base, with 12 bases between them. CDR3 DNA sequence: TGCGCCAGCAGCTTCCTGGGAGGGGAGAACACTGAAGCTTTCTTT. Its protein product is CASSFLGGENTEAFF.

This clonotype was found a few times. The CDR3 loop reads CASSTPGSHEQYF. The CDR3 coding sequence is TGTGCCAGCAGTACCCCAGGGTCCCACGAGCAGTACTTC. The chain recombines TRBV7-9 with TRBJ2-7; D may be TRBD1 (5 bases). Germline lookup yields CDR1 SEHNR and CDR2 FQNEAQ (reference sequence). This CDR3 region has 13 residues. V was pared by 6 bases and J by 5 bases, with 14 bases between.

A few counts support this clonotype. The chain couples TRBV12-3 or TRBV12-4 to TRBJ2-7; 9 nucleotides match TRBD2. The CDR3 totals 14 residues. The V gene end was trimmed by 6 bases and the J gene end by 4 bases; junction bases not matched to a gene: 7. This chain's CDR3 is CASRHGLATYEQYF. CDR3 DNA sequence: TGTGCCAGCAGGCATGGACTAGCGACATACGAGCAGTACTTC.

The chain has TRBV24-1 and TRBJ1-5; D is possibly TRBD1 (5 bases). Trimming removed 5 bases from V and 5 bases from J, with 18 bases in between. Per the germline V gene, CDR1 is KGHDR and CDR2 is SFDVKD. The CDR3 has 16 residues. Here the CDR3 DNA reads TGTGCCACCAGTGCCCCCGACAGACGGTACCATCAGCCCCAGCATTTT. Amino acid sequence: CATSAPDRRYHQPQHF.

This clonotype was observed a handful of times. This rearrangement joins TRBV12-3 or TRBV12-4 to TRBJ1-1; TRBD1 agrees at 9 bases. The V segment lost 7 bases and the J segment 7 bases; nucleotides outside the gene matches: 7. CDR3 size: 13 residues. CDR3 sequence (DNA): TGTGCCAGCAACCCCGGGACAGGGCTTGAAGCTTTCTTT. It translates to CASNPGTGLEAFF.

The sample holds many counts of this clonotype. This chain links TRBV7-8 with TRBJ2-1; D remains ambiguous. CDR1 and CDR2 (germline): SGHVS, FQNEAQ. The CDR3 runs to 13 residues. Trimming took off 8 bases at V and 3 bases at J, with 11 bases between the two ends. CDR3 sequence: CASGERGYNEQFF. CDR3 DNA sequence: TGTGCCAGCGGGGAAAGAGGCTACAATGAGCAGTTCTTC.

The genes are TRBV6-6 and TRBJ2-1; TRBD1 matches 8 bases. Germline CDR1 reads MNHNY; CDR2 reads SVGAGI (reference sequence). V gave up 11 bases and J gave up 0 bases; unmatched junction bases: 15. There are 17 residues in the CDR3. The CDR3 protein is CAGSGQAIGSSYNEQFF. In DNA form, the CDR3 reads TGTGCCGGATCGGGACAGGCGATAGGTAGCTCCTACAATGAGCAGTTCTTC.